This entry lists 27 T cell receptor beta chains sequenced from one sample in a study of blood T cell repertoires in COVID-19. Sequencing used immunoSEQ multiplex PCR; TCRdb keeps in-frame clones, though not all of them. The sample yields some 120,000 clones, about 88% seen once. The sequenced sample was peripheral blood. These TCRs come from a man aged 45-65 years with active COVID-19.

The genes are TRBV9 and TRBJ2-4, with 8 bases aligning to TRBD1. This CDR3 is 15 amino acids long. The trim removed 3 bases at V and 3 bases at J, leaving 5 bases unmatched. Germline CDR1 SGDLS, CDR2 YYNGEE. The CDR3 sequence is CASSASQGGKNIQYF. CDR3 in DNA: TGTGCCAGCAGCGCCTCACAGGGGGGCAAAAACATTCAGTACTTC.

V usage is TRBV6-1 and J usage is TRBJ1-2; maybe TRBD1 (5 bases). The ends were cut back, 3 bases at V and 7 bases at J, with 12 bases in the middle. Per the germline V gene, CDR1 is MNHNS and CDR2 is SASEGT. There are 13 residues in the CDR3. This chain's CDR3 is CASSEGRARGYTF. The CDR3 DNA reads TGTGCCAGCAGTGAGGGCAGGGCGCGTGGCTACACCTTC.

The chain employs TRBV19 and TRBJ2-3; 9 nucleotides align to TRBD1. Germline V gives CDR1 LNHDA, CDR2 SQIVND (reference sequence). The V gene end was trimmed by 3 bases and the J gene end by 1 base; junction bases not matched to a gene: 17. The CDR3 covers 20 residues. The CDR3 loop reads CASSIPGTGFGVSRTDTQYF. CDR3 DNA: TGTGCCAGTAGTATCCCCGGGACAGGGTTCGGGGTATCCCGCACAGATACGCAGTATTTT. The full variable domain, rest sourced from reference TRBV19 and TRBJ2-3, is DGGITQSPKYLFRKEGQNVTLSCEQNLNHDAMYWYRQDPGQGLRLIYYSQIVNDFQKGDIAEGYSVSREKKESFPLTVTSAQKNPTAFYLCASSIPGTGFGVSRTDTQYFGPGTRLTVL.

This clone was picked up one time. The chain carries TRBV6-5 and TRBJ1-3; no clear D gene. The CDR3 runs to 12 residues. The ends were cut back, 6 bases at V and 4 bases at J, with 7 bases in the middle. Germline lookup yields CDR1 MNHEY and CDR2 SVGAGI. The CDR3 coding sequence is TGTGCCAGCAGCCGAACAGGAAACACCATATATTTT. Translating it yields CASSRTGNTIYF.

The rearrangement uses TRBV6-5 and TRBJ2-1; tentatively, D is TRBD1 (5 bases). The germline gives CDR1 MNHEY, CDR2 SVGAGI. The ends were cut back, 6 bases at V and 10 bases at J, with 19 bases in the middle. The CDR3 has 14 amino acids. CDR3 sequence reads: CASRGAGPRGEQFF. The CDR3 DNA is TGTGCCAGCAGAGGGGCAGGACCACGTGGGGAGCAGTTCTTC.

CDR3 region: CASSLRALAGSTDTQYF. As DNA, the CDR3 is TGTGCCAGCAGCTTGAGGGCGCTAGCGGGTAGCACAGATACGCAGTATTTT. The rearrangement links TRBV5-4 to TRBJ2-3, with 8 bases fitting TRBD2. Trimming took 1 base from V and 0 from J; bases not matched to a gene: 7. The CDR3 has 17 residues. Germline lookup yields CDR1 SGHNT and CDR2 YYREEE (reference sequence).

This rearrangement joins TRBV5-5 to TRBJ1-1; weak D call: TRBD1 (6 bases). In germline, CDR1 is SGHKS, CDR2 YYEKEE (reference sequence). Deletions cut 5 bases from V and 4 bases from J, with 18 bases between. There are 15 residues in the CDR3. CDR3 residues: CASSLVQGGSTEAFF. CDR3 nucleotides: TGTGCCAGCAGTCTTGTACAGGGCGGGTCCACTGAAGCTTTCTTT.

CDR3: CASSVQGASYNEQFF. CDR3 nucleotide sequence: TGCGCCAGCAGCGTACAGGGTGCCTCCTACAATGAGCAGTTCTTC. V gene TRBV5-1 combines with J gene TRBJ2-1; TRBD1 might be the D (6 bases). The CDR3 is 15 amino acids. The ends were cut back, 4 bases at V and 0 bases at J, with 11 bases in the middle. From germline, CDR1 is SGHRS and CDR2 YFSETQ. The full variable domain, with the rest looked up from reference TRBV5-1 and TRBJ2-1, is KAGVTQTPRYLIKTRGQQVTLSCSPISGHRSVSWYQQTPGQGLQFLFEYFSETQRNKGNFPGRFSGRQFSNSRSEMNVSTLELGDSALYLCASSVQGASYNEQFFGPGTRLTVL.

This CDR3 reads CASSLRQGESDEKLFF. CDR3 nucleotide sequence: TGTGCCAGCTCATTACGACAGGGGGAGTCGGATGAAAAACTGTTTTTT. This chain links TRBV18 with TRBJ1-4; TRBD1 matches 9 bases. This CDR3 spans 16 amino acids. Trimming took 5 bases from V and 6 from J; bases not matched to a gene: 10. The germline gives CDR1 KGHSH, CDR2 LQKENI.

The chain is built from TRBV2 and TRBJ2-2, with 7 positions matching TRBD1. The CDR3 has 13 residues. Germline V gene lookup returns CDR1 SNHLY and CDR2 FYNNEI. Trimming took 6 bases from V and 7 from J; bases not matched to a gene: 5. CDR3 sequence: CASRRGQNGELFF. Here the CDR3 DNA reads TGTGCCAGCAGAAGGGGACAGAACGGGGAGCTGTTTTTT. Looking up the rest from reference TRBV2 and TRBJ2-2 gives the full variable domain: EPEVTQTPSHQVTQMGQEVILRCVPISNHLYFYWYRQILGQKVEFLVSFYNNEISEKSEIFDDQFSVERPDGSNFTLKIRSTKLEDSAMYFCASRRGQNGELFFGEGSRLTVL.

The V gene is TRBV5-1, the J gene TRBJ1-3, with 10 positions matching TRBD1. The CDR3 is 16 residues long. V trimming: 3 bases; J trimming: 8 bases; junction bases outside the gene matches: 11. Looked up from germline, CDR1 is SGHRS and CDR2 is YFSETQ. CDR3 bases: TGCGCCAGCAGCTCTATGGCCACCGGGACAGGGGACACCATATATTTT. Encoded protein: CASSSMATGTGDTIYF.

The sample holds a few counts of this clone. CDR3 nucleotide sequence: TGTGCCAGCAGCTTAGAGGGACTAGCGGGGCCCGGGGAGCTGTTTTTT. Protein sequence: CASSLEGLAGPGELFF. The V gene is TRBV7-3, the J gene TRBJ2-2, with 13 bases that match TRBD2. CDR3 length: 16 amino acids. J gave up 6 bases and V 2 bases, and 3 bases lay outside the gene matches. Germline loops: CDR1 SGHTA, CDR2 FQGTGA.

Details on this clone: At one boundary the junction diverges from the germline segment, which might be a read error. This CDR3 is also generated by other DNA sequences in the sample. V usage is TRBV7-9 and J usage is TRBJ2-7; 7 nucleotides match TRBD1. The CDR3 spans 14 residues. CDR1 is SEHNR and CDR2 is FQNEAQ in the germline V gene (reference sequence). CDR3 in amino acids: CASSLAGGAYEQYF. The CDR3 DNA sequence: TGTGCCAGCAGCCTAGCAGGGGGTGCCTACGAGCAGTACTTC.

The chain couples TRBV15 to TRBJ1-5; D perhaps matches TRBD1 (6 bases). The CDR3 is 15 amino acids. The ends were cut back, 0 bases at V and 5 bases at J, with 11 bases in the middle. Germline assignment: CDR1 LNHNV and CDR2 YYDKDF (reference sequence). The DNA of the CDR3 is TGTGCCACCAGCAGAGATAGGGGGAGGGATCAGCCCCAGCATTTT. Protein: CATSRDRGRDQPQHF.

This clone is a singleton in its sample. V is TRBV7-8 and J is TRBJ1-6; no definite D call. The CDR3 extends over 16 amino acids. Germline loops: CDR1 SGHVS, CDR2 FQNEAQ. Deletions cut 5 bases from V and 7 bases from J, with 18 bases between. Here the CDR3 DNA reads TGTGCCAGCAGCGCGGGAACCCAAACGTCCAATTCACCCCTCCACTTT. Translation: CASSAGTQTSNSPLHF.

This chain links TRBV11-2 with TRBJ1-4; 7 bases are a match to TRBD1. CDR1 and CDR2 from the germline V gene are SGHAT and FQNNGV. After removal of 5 bases from V and 5 bases from J, the junction contained 8 bases not matched to a gene. This CDR3 region has 15 residues. The CDR3: CASSKNRGVNEKLFF. The CDR3 DNA is TGTGCCAGCAGCAAGAACAGGGGAGTCAATGAAAAACTGTTTTTT.

With regard to this clone: One junction end disagrees with the germline gene, perhaps due to a read error. The chain employs TRBV19 and TRBJ1-2; a possible D gene is TRBD1 (5 bases). The CDR3 covers 13 residues. CDR1 is LNHDA, CDR2 SQIVND, per germline (reference sequence). The CDR3 spells CTSSGDQGYGYTF. For the CDR3, the DNA is TGTACCAGTAGTGGAGACCAGGGTTATGGCTACACCTTC.

The V call is TRBV4-1, the J call TRBJ2-1; D is possibly TRBD2 (7 bases). Germline V lookup: CDR1 MGHRA, CDR2 YSYEKL. V lost 1 base and J lost 1, with 14 bases in between. The CDR3 totals 17 residues. The CDR3 region is CASSQGGAGASYNEQFF. The CDR3 DNA sequence: TGCGCCAGCAGCCAAGGGGGGGCGGGAGCTTCCTACAATGAGCAGTTCTTC.

This chain links TRBV4-1 with TRBJ1-2; 10 nucleotides line up with TRBD1. Trimming cost V 4 bases and J 4 bases; bases outside gene matches: 18. The germline CDR1 and CDR2 sequences are MGHRA and YSYEKL. The CDR3 consists of 19 residues. CDR3: CASSPRALWDRGLSYGYTF. CDR3 bases: TGCGCCAGCAGCCCTCGTGCACTATGGGACAGGGGTTTAAGCTATGGCTACACCTTC.

This chain uses TRBV24-1 with TRBJ2-1; the match to TRBD2 covers 10 bases. The junction had 9 bases not matched to a gene; V was cut back by 4 bases and J by 4 bases. The CDR3 loop spans 17 amino acids. Germline CDR1 is KGHDR and CDR2 is SFDVKD. CDR3 residues: CATSEPSASGGYNEQFF. DNA of the CDR3: TGTGCCACCAGTGAACCCTCGGCTAGCGGGGGATACAATGAGCAGTTCTTC.

The gene calls are TRBV2 and TRBJ2-3; tentatively, D is TRBD2 (6 bases). Looked up from germline, CDR1 is SNHLY and CDR2 is FYNNEI. The V end was cut by 6 bases, the J end by 2 bases, with 15 bases between. The CDR3 consists of 15 residues. In DNA, the CDR3 is TGTGCCAGCAGACAAGGGTCTAGCGACACAGATACGCAGTATTTT. Translation: CASRQGSSDTDTQYF.

This chain joins TRBV18 and TRBJ1-5; 9 nucleotides line up with TRBD1. The CDR3 spans 15 residues. Germline V gene lookup returns CDR1 KGHSH and CDR2 LQKENI. With 5 bases clipped from V and 4 bases from J, the junction kept 6 bases outside the gene matches. The CDR3 sequence: CASSSDRGLNQPQHF. The CDR3 DNA sequence: TGTGCCAGCTCATCCGACAGGGGGTTAAATCAGCCCCAGCATTTT.

The V call is TRBV9, the J call TRBJ2-1; TRBD2 matches at 13 bases. Germline-derived CDR1 and CDR2 are SGDLS and YYNGEE. The CDR3 runs to 16 residues. V shed 4 bases and J 3 bases; nucleotides not matched to a gene: 4. The CDR3 coding sequence is TGTGCCAGCAGCATCCGGACTAGCGGGAGCTACAATGAGCAGTTCTTC. Translated: CASSIRTSGSYNEQFF.

V is TRBV7-9 and J is TRBJ2-1; no clear D gene. The germline V gene encodes CDR1 SEHNR and CDR2 FQNEAQ (reference sequence). The CDR3 is 13 amino acids. The ends were cut back, 3 bases at V and 8 bases at J, with 11 bases in the middle. The CDR3 loop reads CASSFVRSDEQFF. CDR3 bases: TGTGCCAGCAGCTTTGTCCGGTCGGATGAGCAGTTCTTC.

The rearrangement uses TRBV5-4 and TRBJ1-1, with D possibly TRBD1 on 5 matching bases. The CDR3 spans 13 residues. V was trimmed by 9 bases and J by 4 bases, leaving 16 bases between them. Germline CDR1 reads SGHNT; CDR2 reads YYREEE (reference sequence). CDR3: CATKGIVGTEAFF. CDR3 DNA sequence: TGTGCCACCAAGGGGATTGTGGGCACTGAAGCTTTCTTT.

The chain has TRBV7-6 and TRBJ2-1; 11 bases align to TRBD2. The germline V gene encodes CDR1 SGHVS and CDR2 FNYEAQ. The CDR3 loop spans 20 amino acids. The V and J ends lost 5 bases and 3 bases, in that order; junction bases with no gene match: 18. The chain's CDR3 is CASSLKRLAGPYMSYNEQFF. CDR3 DNA: TGTGCCAGCAGCCTCAAGAGACTAGCGGGACCTTATATGAGCTACAATGAGCAGTTCTTC.

The genes are TRBV12-3 or TRBV12-4 and TRBJ1-3; 9 bases match TRBD1. The V segment lost 6 bases and the J segment 7 bases; nucleotides outside the gene matches: 4. There are 13 residues in the CDR3. CDR3 amino acids: CASRAGTGNTIYF. The DNA for the CDR3 is TGTGCCAGCAGAGCCGGGACAGGGAACACCATATATTTT.